What follows describes a single T cell receptor beta chain. There is no known antigen for this receptor. No much larger clonotype is one base removed from it; base qualities were not supplied. This specimen belongs to a study of memory CD4+ T cells and cytomegalovirus serostatus (dated by TCRdb to about 2019). Context from the whole study: The cohort included some 35 healthy adults from Belgium, of whom 9 were CMV seropositive and 24 were CMV seronegative. To replicate a published TCR-based CMV serostatus classifier, the study sequenced CD4+ memory TCRbeta repertoires from a Belgian cohort whose cytomegalovirus serostatus was known. The research as a whole found: Only CD4+CD45RO+ memory cells were sequenced, in contrast to the original study, which included naive and memory CD4+ and CD8+ populations. Of 164 previously reported CMV-associated TCRbeta sequences, 67 appeared in the CD4+ memory repertoires, each in one to five individuals. CMV serostatus prediction reached a median bootstrapped AUC of 0.95 with the original framework and approximately 0.92 with a US-trained random forest. The results were interpreted as suggesting that the CMV-associated TCR signature is mostly present in the CD4+ memory repertoire. A median bootstrapped AUC of 0.95 with a 95% CI of 0.76-1.00 was achieved on the Belgian cohort by the original-framework classifier.

From the germline V gene (reference sequence), CDR1 is SEHNR and CDR2 is FQNEAQ. V gives up 5 bases and J gives up 5 bases, and the segment between their germline ends measures 15 bases. The CDR3, from cysteine to phenylalanine, totals 14 residues. Only the CDR3 region is kept as DNA, spanning 42 bases read in frame from base 1. The Quick-DNA Microprep Kit was used to extract genomic DNA from the sorted cells. Amplification of TCRbeta DNA was done with the immunoSEQ hsTCRbeta kit, following the protocol from the manufacturer. An Illumina MiSeq instrument was used to sequence the TCRbeta libraries. In the source study's methods: After out-of-frame sequences were removed, 2,204,828 distinct TCRbeta sequences remained, averaging around 66,000 per individual. Each individual was scored using the number of 164 previously reported CMV-associated TCRbeta sequences that the individual carried and the total number of productive distinct TCRbeta sequences. A beta-binomial model was reimplemented in Python, and random forests from scikit-learn, run with default parameters, were trained on data from the US cohort. Classifier performance on the Belgian cohort was summarized as median AUC with percentile confidence intervals over 10,000 bootstrap iterations. TCRdb holds this immuneACCESS table with in-frame rearrangements only. Some clones are missing; in checked studies, unresolved V genes explain under half, and the rest has no known cause. From that table come the V and J calls and clone size; the DNA was used to work out D and trimming. Within this sample are 50,000 to 60,000 clones, with around 80% of them counted one time only. The ten largest clonotypes hold roughly 2% of the sample.

Single viable CD3+CD4+CD8-CD45RO+ cells were sorted as memory CD4+ T cells on a FACSAria II. CMV serostatus was assessed using a Roche Elecsys assay, by which serum IgG against CMV pp150, pp28, p38 and p52 was detected. After thawing, total CD4+ T cells were enriched by positive selection with CD4 magnetic microbeads. The samples came from a different study that was designed specifically to examine the CD4+ T cell memory repertoire. Following standard operating procedures, peripheral blood mononuclear cells were isolated and cryopreserved, while serum was kept at -80 degrees C. The staining used CD3-PerCP (BW264/56), CD4-APC (RPA-T4), CD45RO-PE (UCHT1) and CD8-Pacific Orange (3B5) antibodies, and Sytox blue was used to exclude non-viable cells.

In this chain, TRBV7-9 is recombined with TRBJ1-1, with TRBD1 perhaps the D gene, on 5 matching bases. The sample consisted of memory CD4+ T cells from blood. The sequence derives from an adult in good health and CMV-seropositive. The sequence in DNA is TGTGCCAGCAGCCCGGCGGGGGGGTGGACTGAAGCTTTCTTT. Translated, this is CASSPAGGWTEAFF.